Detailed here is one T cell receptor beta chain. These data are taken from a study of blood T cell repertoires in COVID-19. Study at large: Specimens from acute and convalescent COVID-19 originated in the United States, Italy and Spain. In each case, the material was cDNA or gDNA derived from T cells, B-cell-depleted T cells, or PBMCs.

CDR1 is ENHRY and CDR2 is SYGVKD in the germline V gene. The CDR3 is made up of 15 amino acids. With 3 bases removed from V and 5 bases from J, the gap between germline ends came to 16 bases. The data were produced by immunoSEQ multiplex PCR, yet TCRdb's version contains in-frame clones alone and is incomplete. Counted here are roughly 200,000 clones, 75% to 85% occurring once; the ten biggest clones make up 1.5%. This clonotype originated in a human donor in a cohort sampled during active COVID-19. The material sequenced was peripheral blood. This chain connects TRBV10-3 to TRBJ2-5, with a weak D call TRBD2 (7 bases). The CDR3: CAISDSGGGGETQYF. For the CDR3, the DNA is TGTGCCATCAGTGATAGTGGGGGGGGCGGCGAGACCCAGTACTTC.